A selection of T cell receptor beta chains follows, all from one sample in a study of OX40 agonist ivuxolimab in advanced cancers. The protocol was immunoSEQ multiplex PCR, while the TCRdb copy is restricted to in-frame clones and leaves out a portion. The top ten clones hold around 7.8% of a sample with 40,000 to 60,000 clones, approximately 78% of them seen once. This specimen consisted of CD4+ or CD8+ T cells sorted from blood, obtained in a trial of the OX40 agonist ivuxolimab. These receptors were collected from an adult with an advanced solid tumor such as melanoma, head and neck, liver or kidney cancer. Both conserved end residues are part of each CDR3. A D gene is named only where the DNA matches it firmly. A row's size may be missing; if present it is once, few, many or a size class.

J | V | size | D | CDR3 | DNA
TRBJ1-3 | TRBV7-9 | - | TRBD1 | CASSSGGQSSGNTIYF | TGTGCCAGCAGCTCCGGGGGACAGTCCTCTGGAAACACCATATATTTT
TRBJ1-2 | TRBV6-5 | - | - | CASSEQGLSYGYTF | TGTGCCAGCAGTGAGCAGGGTCTCTCCTATGGCTACACCTTC
TRBJ1-4 | TRBV29-1 | - | - | CSVLRGQGIATNEKLFF | TGCAGCGTTCTTAGAGGGCAGGGGATTGCAACTAATGAAAAACTGTTTTTT
TRBJ1-1 | TRBV7-2 | few | TRBD1 | CASSQNRGQEAFF | TGTGCCAGCAGCCAAAACAGGGGGCAAGAAGCTTTCTTT
TRBJ2-3 | TRBV15 | once | - | CATSRDQGDTQYF | TGTGCCACCAGCAGAGATCAGGGAGATACGCAGTATTTT
TRBJ2-5 | TRBV19 | - | TRBD1 | CASSIEGQNYQETQYF | TGTGCCAGTAGTATAGAGGGACAGAACTACCAAGAGACCCAGTACTTC
TRBJ1-6 | TRBV6-5 | few | - | CASSPHNDSSPLHF | TGTGCCAGCAGCCCACACAATGACAGTTCACCCCTCCACTTT
TRBJ1-2 | TRBV6-1 | - | - | CASTDARRSYGYTF | TGTGCCAGCACTGACGCGAGGCGGAGCTATGGCTACACCTTC
TRBJ2-7 | TRBV7-2 | - | TRBD2 | CASSLSGGSSYEQYF | TGTGCCAGCAGCTTAAGCGGGGGAAGCTCCTACGAGCAGTACTTC
TRBJ2-3 | TRBV19 | - | TRBD2 | CASSSAAGSYF | TGTGCCAGTAGTTCCGCAGCGGGGTCGTATTTT